The present TCR beta chain was sequenced within a study of T cell responses to AZD1222 COVID-19 vaccine. Germline values: CDR1 MGHRA, CDR2 YSYEKL. The CDR3 contains 13 residues. V dropped 1 base and J dropped 6 bases, with 7 bases sitting between them. As regards this clone: Its antigen is currently unknown.

Findings and limits, study-wide: Most donors were white British, females outnumbered males, and clonal diversity was possibly underestimated.

Only in-frame clones appear in the TCRdb table, and some are missing; sequencing was by immunoSEQ multiplex PCR. The data contain approximately 94,000 clones, about nine tenths of them seen just once; the ten biggest clones take up more than 1.5%. The clonotype was recovered from an adult in good health. The chain employs TRBV4-1 and TRBJ2-1, with D unresolved. The sample here was peripheral blood, taken on day 0 of AZD1222 vaccination. The DNA of the CDR3 is TGCGCCAGCAGCCAAGTCGGTCTCAATGAGCAGTTCTTC. Protein sequence: CASSQVGLNEQFF.